The rows below give T cell receptor beta chains drawn from one sample of a study of cytomegalovirus exposure and HLA in healthy donors. Clones were read by immunoSEQ multiplex PCR, and TCRdb kept only the in-frame ones, dropping some. Of 160,000 or so clones listed, approximately 78% are singletons. What was sequenced was PBMCs. The receptor source for this set is a male donor in good health and CMV-seronegative. The CDR3 runs from the conserved cysteine through the conserved F or W. A D gene is named only where the DNA matches it firmly. Size tells how often a clone was seen (once, few, many) or the class of an expanded clone, and some rows leave it out.

CDR3	DNA	V	size	J	D
CASSLVGASGSRNEQFF	TGTGCCAGCAGCTTAGTGGGGGCTAGCGGGAGTCGAAATGAGCAGTTCTTC	TRBV7-2	few	TRBJ2-1	TRBD2
CASRSSYNEQFF	TGCGCCAGCAGGAGCTCCTACAATGAGCAGTTCTTC	TRBV10-2	once	TRBJ2-1	NA
CASRTGSGFEQYF	TGTGCCTCACGGACAGGCTCGGGGTTCGAGCAGTACTTC	TRBV10-3	NA	TRBJ2-7	TRBD1
CASSYRNVNPYNEQFF	TGTGCCAGCAGCTACCGAAACGTTAACCCCTACAATGAGCAGTTCTTC	TRBV27	few	TRBJ2-1	NA
CSARFVSEAFF	TGCAGTGCTAGATTCGTCTCTGAAGCTTTCTTT	TRBV20-1	NA	TRBJ1-1	NA
CASSTRTYEQYF	TGTGCCAGCAGTACGCGTACCTACGAGCAGTACTTC	TRBV28	NA	TRBJ2-7	NA
CASSHGTWHLNQPQHF	TGCGCCAGCAGTCACGGGACATGGCACCTTAATCAGCCCCAGCATTTT	TRBV23-1	NA	TRBJ1-5	NA
CASSPARVGETQYF	TGTGCCAGCAGCCCCGCCAGGGTAGGAGAGACCCAGTACTTC	TRBV7-2	NA	TRBJ2-5	NA
CAISYSGRADEQYF	TGTGCCATCAGTTATAGCGGGAGGGCCGACGAGCAGTACTTC	TRBV10-3	NA	TRBJ2-7	TRBD2
CASREERGGRYEQYF	TGTGCCAGCAGGGAGGAGCGGGGGGGCCGCTACGAGCAGTACTTC	TRBV2	NA	TRBJ2-7	TRBD2
CASVGVAGQGFNEQFF	TGCGCCAGCGTCGGAGTGGCGGGACAGGGGTTCAATGAGCAGTTCTTC	TRBV10-1	NA	TRBJ2-1	TRBD1
CASRPTSNEQYF	TGTGCCAGCAGACCGACTAGTAACGAGCAGTACTTC	TRBV6-6	NA	TRBJ2-7	NA
CASSLVSGKETQYF	TGTGCCAGCAGCTTAGTTTCGGGGAAAGAGACCCAGTACTTC	TRBV7-2	few	TRBJ2-5	NA